This T cell receptor beta chain was sequenced for a study of blood T cell repertoires in COVID-19. In the study overall: Whether acute or convalescent, the COVID-19 samples came from the United States, Italy and Spain. In each case, the material was cDNA or gDNA derived from T cells, B-cell-depleted T cells, or PBMCs.

J was trimmed by 4 bases and V by 6 bases; bases with no gene match: 5. The CDR3 is made up of 15 amino acids. Germline values: CDR1 MNHEY, CDR2 SVGAGI. In the source study's methods: Amplified reference gene primers provided the basis for estimating nucleated cell counts. The method was immunoSEQ multiplex PCR; TCRdb's version includes in-frame clones alone and lacks a portion of them. D and trimming come from the DNA, and the V and J calls and clone size come from that table. The data contain fewer than 650,000 clones, around nine tenths of them singletons. This sequence originates from a woman in her 50s with COVID-19, enrolled during active disease. Sequencing was carried out using peripheral blood. The chain employs TRBV6-5 and TRBJ2-1; 11 nucleotides align to TRBD2. In DNA, the CDR3 is TGTGCCAGCAGACCGGGACTAGCGGATTACAATGAGCAGTTCTTC. The encoded protein is CASRPGLADYNEQFF.